This passage covers 9 T cell receptor beta chains from one sample sequenced in a study of T-cell memory formation after mild COVID-19. TCRdb independently ran MiXCR on the 5' RACE reads; one entry per CDR3 protein. The table shows approximately 45,000 distinct CDR3 sequences, with around 6.3% occurring only once. The sequencing input was PBMCs or a T cell subset sorted from them (not recorded which). The receptors here all came from an adult who had mild COVID-19 (a few samples of this study predate the infection). Cell type and time point are not known.

This clonotype was seen repeatedly, ten times or more. The chain has TRBV10-3 and TRBJ2-2; D is ambiguous. CDR3 length: 12 amino acids. The V gene's germline CDR1 is ENHRY and CDR2 SYGVKD. Trimming pared 11 bases from V and 5 bases from J, leaving 12 bases between. Here the CDR3 reads CASQVGTGELFF. The CDR3 region has the DNA TGTGCCTCCCAGGTCGGGACCGGGGAGCTGTTTTTT.

The chain joins TRBV4-1 to TRBJ2-4; the match to TRBD1 covers 7 bases. Germline V gene sequence: CDR1 MGHRA, CDR2 YSYEKL. CDR3 length equals 16 residues. J lost 2 bases, V lost 4 bases, and 8 bases had no gene match. CDR3 in amino acids: CASSLDQGDSKNIQYF. The CDR3 region has the DNA TGCGCCAGCAGCCTCGACCAGGGGGATTCCAAAAACATTCAGTACTTC.

This clonotype was seen ten or more times. This rearrangement joins TRBV5-1 to TRBJ1-5; no clear D gene. Looked up from germline, CDR1 is SGHRS and CDR2 is YFSETQ. The CDR3 is 14 residues long. V dropped 0 bases and J dropped 7 bases, with 11 bases sitting between them. The DNA for the CDR3 is TGCGCCAGCAGCTTGGACCCTGGGGTGCAGCCCCAGCATTTT. It encodes CASSLDPGVQPQHF.

The chain uses TRBV5-5 and TRBJ2-3; TRBD1 matches 7 bases. In germline, CDR1 is SGHKS, CDR2 YYEKEE (reference sequence). The ends lost 4 bases at V and 0 bases at J; junction bases unmatched: 5. The CDR3 spans 15 residues. CDR3 in amino acids: CASSLTGPSTDTQYF. Here the CDR3 DNA reads TGTGCCAGCAGCCTGACAGGGCCTAGCACAGATACGCAGTATTTT.

This clonotype was seen repeatedly, ten times or more. The rearrangement links TRBV7-9 to TRBJ2-1; a weak D match, TRBD2 (6 bases). Germline V gene lookup returns CDR1 SEHNR and CDR2 FQNEAQ (reference sequence). V lost 8 bases, J lost 9 bases, and 17 bases lay in between. The CDR3 is 13 residues long. Here the CDR3 reads CASSPAGGIEQFF. The DNA for the CDR3 is TGTGCCAGCTCTCCCGCCGGAGGGATTGAGCAGTTCTTC.

In its sample, this clonotype was seen many times. The chain is built from TRBV24-1 and TRBJ2-1; a weak D match, TRBD2 (5 bases). The germline CDR1 and CDR2 sequences are KGHDR and SFDVKD. This CDR3 spans 14 amino acids. With 7 bases removed from V and 3 bases from J, the gap between germline ends came to 12 bases. The CDR3 reads CATSRSGIYNEQFF. The CDR3 bases are TGTGCCACCAGCAGGTCGGGAATCTACAATGAGCAGTTCTTC.

The chain combines TRBV5-1 with TRBJ2-5, with TRBD2 matching over 11 bases. V gave up 3 bases and J gave up 2 bases; unmatched junction bases: 6. Germline lookup yields CDR1 SGHRS and CDR2 YFSETQ. This CDR3 has 16 residues. The CDR3 DNA is TGCGCCAGCAGCTGGACCGGGACTAGCGGACAAGAGACCCAGTACTTC. It encodes CASSWTGTSGQETQYF.

This clonotype was seen more than once but under ten times. The chain carries TRBV7-9 and TRBJ2-3; D uncertain. CDR1 SEHNR and CDR2 FQNEAQ come from the germline V gene (reference sequence). The CDR3 consists of 15 residues. V lost 0 bases, J lost 2 bases, and 9 bases lay in between. The chain's CDR3 is CASSLAWGSTDTQYF. The CDR3 bases are TGTGCCAGCAGCTTAGCGTGGGGATCCACAGATACGCAGTATTTT.

V usage is TRBV5-1 and J usage is TRBJ2-7; 10 bases fit TRBD2. This CDR3 spans 14 amino acids. Germline CDR1 SGHRS, CDR2 YFSETQ. The V and J ends lost 3 bases and 3 bases, in that order; junction bases with no gene match: 3. The CDR3 sequence: CASSSASGGYEQYF. The CDR3 DNA follows: TGCGCCAGCAGCTCCGCTAGCGGGGGCTACGAGCAGTACTTC.